Included here is one T cell receptor (beta chain) sequence, with context. Its antigen is not known. This sample is part of a study of T-cell memory formation after mild COVID-19. The study, taken as a whole, reports: Among clones contracting day 15 to 85, CD4/CD8 was balanced, whereas later expanders leaned CD4+.

The CDR3 sequence is 15 residues long. The germline V gene has CDR1 SGHTA and CDR2 FQGNSA. Germline trimming cut 3 bases from V and 5 bases from J; bases unmatched to any gene: 10. The 5'RACE method, run with constant-segment primers, produced TCR alpha and TCR beta cDNA libraries (carrying sample barcodes and UMIs). TCRdb reprocessed the 5' RACE reads via MiXCR and lists one record per CDR3 protein. The top ten hold around 8.4% of the sample, which has approximately 440,000 distinct CDR3 sequences, around 19% seen once. This sequence originates from an adult woman who had mild COVID-19 (a few samples of this study predate the infection). Cell type and time point are not known. The source material was PBMCs or a T cell subset sorted from them (not recorded which). This rearrangement joins TRBV7-2 to TRBJ2-7, with 7 bases fitting TRBD1. CDR3 in amino acids: CASSFPDRSLHEQYF. DNA of the CDR3: TGTGCCAGCAGCTTTCCGGACAGGTCGCTCCACGAGCAGTACTTC.